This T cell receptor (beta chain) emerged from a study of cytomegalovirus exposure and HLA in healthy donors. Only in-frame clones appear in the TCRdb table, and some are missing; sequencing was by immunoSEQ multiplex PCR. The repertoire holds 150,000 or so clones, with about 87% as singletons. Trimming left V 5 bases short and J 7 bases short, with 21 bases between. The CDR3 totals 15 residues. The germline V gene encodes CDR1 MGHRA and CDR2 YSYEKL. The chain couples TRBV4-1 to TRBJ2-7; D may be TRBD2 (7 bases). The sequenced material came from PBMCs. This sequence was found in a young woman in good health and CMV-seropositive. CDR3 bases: TGCGCCAGCAGCGACCCGTCGCGGGGGCTGGGGGAGCAGTACTTC. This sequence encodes CASSDPSRGLGEQYF.